These 16 T cell receptor beta chains came from one sample sequenced in a study of T cell repertoires in cytomegalovirus infection. Which antigens these TCRs recognize remains unknown. TCRdb re-analysed the reads in MiXCR, keeping a single row per CDR3 protein. The sample records around 570,000 distinct CDR3 sequences, around two fifths being singletons. This specimen was cultured PBMCs, taken from culture after CMV antigen stimulation. Receptors originate from a human donor in good health (CMV status not recorded). Some clones in this sample may be carry-over from other donors' samples.

This clonotype was recorded a few times. V usage is TRBV19 and J usage is TRBJ1-1, with no clear D. This CDR3 comprises 14 residues. Germline CDR1 is LNHDA and CDR2 is SQIVND (reference sequence). Trimming pared 7 bases from V and 1 base from J, leaving 13 bases between. This CDR3 is CASTPASANTEAFF. Here the CDR3 DNA reads TGTGCCAGTACACCGGCGTCGGCGAACACTGAAGCTTTCTTT.

The chain joins TRBV7-9 to TRBJ2-5, with D maybe TRBD1 (6 bases). Per germline, CDR1 SEHNR and CDR2 FQNEAQ (reference sequence). V was shortened by 3 bases and J by 2 bases, with 28 bases between the two germline ends. The CDR3 runs to 20 residues. CDR3 residues: CASSLGRGFRMTRAQETQYF. CDR3 sequence (DNA): TGTGCCAGCAGCTTGGGCAGGGGTTTCCGAATGACGAGGGCACAAGAGACCCAGTACTTC.

The J gene is TRBJ2-1, the V gene TRBV10-3; D gene uncertain. The CDR3 is made up of 14 amino acids. V lost 6 bases and J 0 bases, leaving 9 bases between the germline ends. Germline V CDR1 and CDR2: ENHRY, SYGVKD. Here the CDR3 reads CAIRHASSYNEQFF. Here the CDR3 DNA reads TGTGCCATCAGACACGCAAGCTCCTACAATGAGCAGTTCTTC.

The V and J genes are TRBV10-3 and TRBJ2-1, with no clear D. V gave up 4 bases and J gave up 5 bases, with 3 bases separating them. The germline V gene has CDR1 ENHRY and CDR2 SYGVKD. The CDR3 length is 11 residues. This chain's CDR3 is CAISGDNEQFF. CDR3 coding DNA: TGTGCCATCAGTGGGGACAATGAGCAGTTCTTC.

This clonotype was observed a handful of times. The chain employs TRBV20-1 and TRBJ2-5; D might be TRBD1 (5 bases). CDR1 is DFQATT and CDR2 is SNEGSKA in the germline V gene (reference sequence). V was cut by 5 bases and J by 3 bases, with 19 bases left in between. This CDR3 has 15 amino acids. For the CDR3, the DNA is TGCAGTGCTGGACAAACGACTGGTTTGGAAGAGACCCAGTACTTC. Amino acids: CSAGQTTGLEETQYF.

This sequence joins TRBV12-3 or TRBV12-4 and TRBJ1-3; D remains unclear. Trimming left V 5 bases short and J 2 bases short, with 10 bases between. This CDR3 is 14 amino acids long. CDR3 DNA sequence: TGTGCCAGCAGTACCGGACTCCCTGGAAACACCATATATTTT. Encoded protein: CASSTGLPGNTIYF.

The V and J genes are TRBV7-7 and TRBJ2-1, with 7 bases fitting TRBD2. Trimming removed 5 bases from V and 8 bases from J; junction bases left unmatched: 12. CDR3 length: 15 residues. Germline V CDR1 and CDR2: SSHAT, FNYEAQ (reference sequence). The DNA of the CDR3 is TGTGCCAGCAGCATCGGGACTACCGGCCAGGATGAGCAGTTCTTC. The encoded protein is CASSIGTTGQDEQFF.

The chain uses TRBV7-2 and TRBJ1-1, with D hard to call. CDR1 and CDR2 from the germline V gene are SGHTA and FQGNSA. The CDR3 is 15 residues long. Trimming took off 5 bases at V and 1 base at J, with 14 bases between the two ends. CDR3 nucleotides: TGTGCCAGCAGCCCCTGGGGTAGCAAGAACACTGAAGCTTTCTTT. Protein: CASSPWGSKNTEAFF.

The chain carries TRBV5-4 and TRBJ2-1; D gene uncertain. Germline CDR1 is SGHNT and CDR2 is YYREEE (reference sequence). The CDR3 extends over 12 amino acids. V was shortened by 4 bases and J by 9 bases, with 11 bases between the two germline ends. The CDR3 loop reads CASSQDLVEQFF. CDR3 coding DNA: TGTGCCAGCAGCCAGGACCTCGTTGAGCAGTTCTTC.

The V and J genes are TRBV6-2 or TRBV6-3 and TRBJ2-1, with D uncertain. The CDR3 contains 14 residues. The V end was cut by 0 bases, the J end by 7 bases, with 10 bases between. Germline V lookup: CDR1 MNHEY, CDR2 SVGEGT. CDR3 sequence (DNA): TGTGCCAGCAGTTACTCCGACCGTAATAATGAGCAGTTCTTC. Translation gives CASSYSDRNNEQFF.

The chain couples TRBV25-1 to TRBJ2-1; 13 nucleotides agree with TRBD2. Per germline, CDR1 MGHDK and CDR2 SYGVNS. With V trimmed by 3 bases and J by 7 bases, 9 bases remained unmatched. This CDR3 is built from 17 residues. The CDR3 DNA sequence: TGTGCCAGCAGTGACAGACTAGCGGGAGGTCTAGCGAATGAGCAGTTCTTC. It translates to CASSDRLAGGLANEQFF.

V is TRBV7-9 and J is TRBJ2-3, with 10 bases that match TRBD2. The length of the CDR3 is 18 residues. After removal of 5 bases from V and 4 bases from J, the junction contained 15 bases not matched to a gene. From germline, CDR1 is SEHNR and CDR2 FQNEAQ (reference sequence). The CDR3: CASSLGTSSGGRADTQYF. In DNA, the CDR3 is TGTGCCAGCAGCCTTGGAACCTCTAGCGGGGGAAGGGCAGATACGCAGTATTTT.

The chain combines TRBV7-1 with TRBJ2-5; perhaps TRBD2 as D (6 bases). TRBV7-1 is an ORF for which the function is uncertain. Trimming took off 5 bases at V and 5 bases at J, with 15 bases between the two ends. This CDR3 spans 14 amino acids. The chain's CDR3 is CASSPRDWGETQYF. DNA of the CDR3: TGTGCCAGCAGCCCCCGGGACTGGGGGGAGACCCAGTACTTC.

This clonotype has more than one count but fewer than ten. The gene calls are TRBV2 and TRBJ2-5; 10 positions match TRBD1. Germline V lookup: CDR1 SNHLY, CDR2 FYNNEI. Trimming at V came to 8 bases and at J to 4 bases, leaving 7 bases not matched to a gene. The CDR3 is made up of 14 amino acids. CDR3 in DNA: TGTGCCAGCGGGGACAGGGGAGAGCGAGAGACCCAGTACTTC. This sequence encodes CASGDRGERETQYF.

The chain recombines TRBV6-1 with TRBJ2-3; weak D call: TRBD1 (6 bases). The V end lost 4 bases, the J end lost 3 bases, and 11 bases lay between the germline ends. CDR3 length equals 14 residues. Germline V gives CDR1 MNHNS, CDR2 SASEGT. The CDR3 DNA follows: TGTGCCAGCAGTGCCACTAGGGGGACAGATACGCAGTATTTT. This translates into CASSATRGTDTQYF.

This clonotype was counted between two and nine times. The genes are TRBV7-9 and TRBJ2-7, with 10 nucleotides matching TRBD1. Per the germline V gene, CDR1 is SEHNR and CDR2 is FQNEAQ (reference sequence). The junction had 11 bases not matched to a gene; V was cut back by 6 bases and J by 6 bases. This CDR3 contains 15 residues. The CDR3 DNA is TGTGCCAGCAGTCGCCGAGGGAGGACAGGGGGCGAGCAGTACTTC. Translated, it gives CASSRRGRTGGEQYF.